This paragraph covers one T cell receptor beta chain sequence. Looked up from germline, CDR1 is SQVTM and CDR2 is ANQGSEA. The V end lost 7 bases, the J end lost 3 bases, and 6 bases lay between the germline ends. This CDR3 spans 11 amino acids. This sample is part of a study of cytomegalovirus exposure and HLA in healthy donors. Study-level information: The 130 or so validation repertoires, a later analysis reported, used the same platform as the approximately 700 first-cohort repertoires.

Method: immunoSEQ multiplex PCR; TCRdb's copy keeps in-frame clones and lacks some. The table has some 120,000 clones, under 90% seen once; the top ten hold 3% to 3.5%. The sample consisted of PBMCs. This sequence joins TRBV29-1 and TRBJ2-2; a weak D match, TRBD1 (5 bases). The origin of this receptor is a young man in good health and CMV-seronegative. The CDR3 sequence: CSGGHTGELFF. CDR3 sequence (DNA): TGCAGCGGGGGCCACACCGGGGAGCTGTTTTTT.